This T cell receptor (beta chain) was sequenced in a study of response to subunit inactivated influenza vaccine. Per germline, CDR1 SQVTM and CDR2 ANQGSEA. J gave up 7 bases and V 3 bases, and 4 bases lay outside the gene matches. The CDR3 contains 15 residues. This clonotype was seen more than once but under ten times. The antigen remains unidentified. Study-level points and caveats: T cells newly recruited by each seasonal influenza vaccination are few, the authors suggested.

TCRdb ran MiXCR on the RT-PCR reads and lists one entry per CDR3 protein. The sample gives over 650,000 distinct CDR3 sequences, under 20% of which show up once; about a tenth is in the top ten. The specimen was PBMCs from blood, collected more than 4 days after vaccination. V is TRBV29-1 and J is TRBJ2-1, with 15 bases matching TRBD2. The receptor's source is a man aged 50 to 60 who received an inactivated influenza vaccine. DNA for the CDR3: TGCAGCGTTGACCATGGACTAGCGGGAGGGAATGAGCAGTTCTTC. Amino acid sequence: CSVDHGLAGGNEQFF.